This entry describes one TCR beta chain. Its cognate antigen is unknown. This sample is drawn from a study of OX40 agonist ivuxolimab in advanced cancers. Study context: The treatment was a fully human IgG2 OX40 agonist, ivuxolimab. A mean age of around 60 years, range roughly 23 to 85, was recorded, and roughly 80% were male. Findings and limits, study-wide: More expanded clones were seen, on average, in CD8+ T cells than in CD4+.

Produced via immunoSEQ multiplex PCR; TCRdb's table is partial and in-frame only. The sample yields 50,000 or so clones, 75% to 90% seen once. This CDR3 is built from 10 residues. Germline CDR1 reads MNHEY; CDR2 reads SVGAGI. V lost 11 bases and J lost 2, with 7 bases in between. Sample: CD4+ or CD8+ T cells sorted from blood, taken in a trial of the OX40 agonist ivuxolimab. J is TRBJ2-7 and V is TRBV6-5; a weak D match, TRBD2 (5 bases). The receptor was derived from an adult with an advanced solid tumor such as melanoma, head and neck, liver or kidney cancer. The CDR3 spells CAAGAYEQYF. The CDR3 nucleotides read TGTGCCGCGGGCGCCTACGAGCAGTACTTC.